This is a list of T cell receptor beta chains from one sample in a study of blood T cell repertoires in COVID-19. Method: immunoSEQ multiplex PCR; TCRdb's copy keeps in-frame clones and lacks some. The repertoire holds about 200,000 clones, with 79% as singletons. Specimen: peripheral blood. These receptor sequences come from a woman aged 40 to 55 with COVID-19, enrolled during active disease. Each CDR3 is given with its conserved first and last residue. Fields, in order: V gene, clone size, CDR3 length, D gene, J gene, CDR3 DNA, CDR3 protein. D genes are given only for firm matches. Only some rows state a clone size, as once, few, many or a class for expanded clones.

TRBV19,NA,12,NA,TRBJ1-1,TGTGCCAGTAGTCATGGACAGATCGAAGCTTTCTTT,CASSHGQIEAFF
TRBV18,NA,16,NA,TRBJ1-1,TGTGCCAGCTCGCCGACAGTTGGAAATGTGGACACTGAAGCTTTCTTT,CASSPTVGNVDTEAFF
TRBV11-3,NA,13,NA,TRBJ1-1,TGTGCCAGCAGCAATAATGCGCTAACTGAAGCTTTCTTT,CASSNNALTEAFF
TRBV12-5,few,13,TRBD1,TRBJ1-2,TGTGCTAGTGGTTTTGACAGGGACTATGGCTACACCTTC,CASGFDRDYGYTF
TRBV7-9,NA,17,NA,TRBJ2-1,TGTGCCAGCAGCGAGACTTATGGCCCAGCAACCTACAATGAGCAGTTCTTC,CASSETYGPATYNEQFF
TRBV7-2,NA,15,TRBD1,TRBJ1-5,TGTGCCAGCAGCTCAACAGGGGGCTGGGATCAGCCCCAGCATTTT,CASSSTGGWDQPQHF
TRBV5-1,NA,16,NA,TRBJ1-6,TGCGCCAGCAGCTTGTCAGGGGAGCAGGCTAATTCACCCCTCCACTTT,CASSLSGEQANSPLHF
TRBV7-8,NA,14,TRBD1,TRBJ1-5,TGTGCCAGCAGCGGGACAGGAGGTCATCAGCCCCAGCATTTT,CASSGTGGHQPQHF
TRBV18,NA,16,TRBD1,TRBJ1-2,TGTGCCAGCTCGTCTAACGGACAGGGGAGGAACTATGGCTACACCTTC,CASSSNGQGRNYGYTF
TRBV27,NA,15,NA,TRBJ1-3,TGTGCCAGCAGTTTATACGCCGGGACAGGAAACACCATATATTTT,CASSLYAGTGNTIYF
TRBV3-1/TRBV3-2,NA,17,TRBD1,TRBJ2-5,TGTGCCAGCAGCCAAGATCTGGGTACAGGGGGTCCGTTCGGTGGGTACTTC,CASSQDLGTGGPFGGYF
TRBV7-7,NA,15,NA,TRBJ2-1,TGTGCCAGCAGCCCTTTTCCGGACAGAGGCAATGAGCAGTTCTTC,CASSPFPDRGNEQFF
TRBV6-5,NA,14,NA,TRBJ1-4,TGTGCCAGCAGTAACAGCGGCTCTAATGAAAAACTGTTTTTT,CASSNSGSNEKLFF
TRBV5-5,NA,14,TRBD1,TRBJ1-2,TGTGCCAGCAGCTTCACAGGGGTCTACTATGGCTACACCTTC,CASSFTGVYYGYTF
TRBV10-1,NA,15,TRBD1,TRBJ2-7,TGCGCCAGCAGCCCGGGACAGGGAGTCTCCTACGAGCAGTACTTC,CASSPGQGVSYEQYF
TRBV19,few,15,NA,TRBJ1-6,TGTGCCAGTACTCGGGGGGGTCGGATTAACTCACCCCTCCACTTT,CASTRGGRINSPLHF
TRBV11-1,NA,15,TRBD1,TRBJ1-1,TGTGCCAGCAGCTTCGGACAGGGAGGCCCTGAAGGAGCTTTCTTT,CASSFGQGGPEGAFF
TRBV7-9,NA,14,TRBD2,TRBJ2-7,TGTGCCAGCAGGGCCGCCGGGACTAGCTACGAGCAGTACTTC,CASRAAGTSYEQYF
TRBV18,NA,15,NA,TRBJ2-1,TGTGCCAGCTCACCAGGGCCCGGAGGGCGATATGAGCAGTTCTTC,CASSPGPGGRYEQFF
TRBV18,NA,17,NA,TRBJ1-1,TGTGCCAGCTTAATTCGGGTTCGCCAAGGGGTTAACACTGAAGCTTTCTTT,CASLIRVRQGVNTEAFF
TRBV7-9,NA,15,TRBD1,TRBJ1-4,TGTGCCAGCAGCTCAAAGGGACAGGGTGGGGAAAAACTGTTTTTT,CASSSKGQGGEKLFF
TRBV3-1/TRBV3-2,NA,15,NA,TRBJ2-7,TGTGCCAGCAGCCTCGGGACTGGATTCTCCTACGAGCAGTACTTC,CASSLGTGFSYEQYF
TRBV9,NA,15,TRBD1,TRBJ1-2,TGTGCCAGCAGCGTAGCTCGCAGGGGGTTATCTGGCTACACCTTC,CASSVARRGLSGYTF
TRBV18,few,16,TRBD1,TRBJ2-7,TGTGCCAGCTCACCACTTGGACAGGGGGCTGGTTACGAGCAGTACTTC,CASSPLGQGAGYEQYF
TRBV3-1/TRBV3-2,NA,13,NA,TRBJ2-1,TGTGCCAGCAGCCGTGACAGGCACAATGAGCAGTTCTTC,CASSRDRHNEQFF
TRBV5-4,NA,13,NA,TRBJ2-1,TGTGCCAGCAGCTTGGACAGGGTGGATGAGCAGTTCTTC,CASSLDRVDEQFF
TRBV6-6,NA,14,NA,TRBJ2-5,TGTGCCAGCAGTTACTCGAGCCCACAAGAGACCCAGTACTTC,CASSYSSPQETQYF
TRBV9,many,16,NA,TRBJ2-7,TGTGCCAGCAGCGTATCCTTGGGGGGATACGTCGGCGAGCAGTACTTC,CASSVSLGGYVGEQYF
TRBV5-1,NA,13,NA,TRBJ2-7,TGCGCCAGCAGTTATGGGGGCGCTTACGAGCAGTACTTC,CASSYGGAYEQYF
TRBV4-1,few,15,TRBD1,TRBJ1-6,TGCGCCAGCAGCCCTCAGACAGGGAATAATTCACCCCTCCACTTT,CASSPQTGNNSPLHF
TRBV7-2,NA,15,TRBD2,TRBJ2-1,TGTGCCAGCAGCTTAGCTAGCGGGGGGTTGAATGAGCAGTTCTTC,CASSLASGGLNEQFF
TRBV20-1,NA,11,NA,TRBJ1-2,TGCAGTGCCACCCCGGGGGGAGGCTACACCTTC,CSATPGGGYTF
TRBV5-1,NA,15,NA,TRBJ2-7,TGCGCCAGCAGCCTCCGGGACACGGTCTCCTACGAGCAGTACTTC,CASSLRDTVSYEQYF
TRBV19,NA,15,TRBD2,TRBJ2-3,TGTGCCAGTAGTAGGACTAGCGGGAGCACAGATACGCAGTATTTT,CASSRTSGSTDTQYF
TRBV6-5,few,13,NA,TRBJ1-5,TGTGCCATTGCCTGGGGCGGATATCAGCCCCAGCATTTT,CAIAWGGYQPQHF